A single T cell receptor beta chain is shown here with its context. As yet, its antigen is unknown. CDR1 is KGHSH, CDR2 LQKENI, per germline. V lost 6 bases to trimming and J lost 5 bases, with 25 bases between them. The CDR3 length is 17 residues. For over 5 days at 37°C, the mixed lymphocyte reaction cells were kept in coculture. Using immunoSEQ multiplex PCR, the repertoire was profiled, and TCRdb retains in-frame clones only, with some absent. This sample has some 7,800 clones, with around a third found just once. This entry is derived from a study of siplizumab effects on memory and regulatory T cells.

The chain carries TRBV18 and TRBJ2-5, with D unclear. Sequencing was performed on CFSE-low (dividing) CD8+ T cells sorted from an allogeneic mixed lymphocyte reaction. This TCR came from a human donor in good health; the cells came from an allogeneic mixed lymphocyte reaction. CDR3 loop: CASSEIMRIIVDETQYF. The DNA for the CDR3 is TGTGCCAGCTCTGAAATTATGCGGATCATCGTCGACGAGACCCAGTACTTC. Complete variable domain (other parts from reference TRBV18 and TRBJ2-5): NAGVMQNPRHLVRRRGQEARLRCSPMKGHSHVYWYRQLPEEGLKFMVYLQKENIIDESGMPKERFSAEFPKEGPSILRIQQVVRGDSAAYFCASSEIMRIIVDETQYFGPGTRLLVL.